A selection of T cell receptor beta chains follows, all from one sample in a study of siplizumab effects on memory and regulatory T cells. Using immunoSEQ multiplex PCR, the repertoire was profiled, and TCRdb retains in-frame clones only, with some absent. The sample has over 85,000 clones, roughly 90% seen once. Sequencing was done on a sample of CD4+ T cells sorted from blood. The receptors shown here come from a human donor in good health. Both conserved end residues are part of each CDR3. The order of the fields is clone size, J gene, D gene, V gene, CDR3 DNA, CDR3 protein. A D gene is named only where the DNA matches it firmly. Where a row states a size, it is once, few, many or the class of an expanded clone; other rows omit it.

>NA|TRBJ2-5|TRBD2|TRBV19
TGTGCCAGTAGTCCAGTAGCGGGACGTGAGACCCAGTACTTC
CASSPVAGRETQYF
>NA|TRBJ2-3|NA|TRBV10-3
TGTGCCATCAGTGAGCCTTTGAGGGGGGATTTCAGCACAGATACGCAGTATTTT
CAISEPLRGDFSTDTQYF
>NA|TRBJ2-1|TRBD2|TRBV28
TGTGCCAGCAGTTTACTCTTTAGCGGGAGGCCCAACTACAATGAGCAGTTCTTC
CASSLLFSGRPNYNEQFF
>NA|TRBJ1-1|NA|TRBV11-3
TGTGCCAGCAGCCCCTCCCACAGGGTGGGTAACACTGAAGCTTTCTTT
CASSPSHRVGNTEAFF
>once|TRBJ2-2|TRBD1|TRBV27
TGTGCCAGCAGTTGGGGACAGGGAAAAGGGGAGCTGTTTTTT
CASSWGQGKGELFF
>once|TRBJ2-7|NA|TRBV14
TGTGCCAGCAGCCAAATGGGCAGGGCGACCTACGAGCAGTACTTC
CASSQMGRATYEQYF
>NA|TRBJ2-2|NA|TRBV28
TGTGCCAGCAGCTATTCCTTCGGGGAGCTGTTTTTT
CASSYSFGELFF
>NA|TRBJ2-3|NA|TRBV28
TGTGCCAGCAGTATGACAGTGCCCCGGAGAGATACGCAGTATTTT
CASSMTVPRRDTQYF
>NA|TRBJ2-4|TRBD2|TRBV5-4
TGTGCCAGCAGCTCCTCGGGGGGGAACATTCAGTACTTC
CASSSSGGNIQYF
>NA|TRBJ2-1|TRBD2|TRBV7-2
TGTGCCAGCAGCCCCTTCTTCAGAGCGGGAGGAGGCAATGAGCAGTTCTTC
CASSPFFRAGGGNEQFF
>NA|TRBJ2-3|NA|TRBV4-2
TGTGCCAGCAGCCAAGACCCGTACTCCCAATTCTTCACAGATACGCAGTATTTT
CASSQDPYSQFFTDTQYF
>NA|TRBJ2-5|NA|TRBV18
TGTGCCAGCTCAACACCGGCCAAAAGGGGGGAGACCCAGTACTTC
CASSTPAKRGETQYF
>NA|TRBJ1-2|NA|TRBV5-5
TGTGCCAGCAGCTTGAGATGGGGGGCGTATGGCTACACCTTC
CASSLRWGAYGYTF
>NA|TRBJ1-1|TRBD1|TRBV2
TGTGCCGCGAAGCGGCCGGGACAGGGTCCTGAAGCTTTCTTT
CAAKRPGQGPEAFF
>NA|TRBJ1-5|NA|TRBV6-5
TGTGCCAGCAGTCCTGGGCTCAATCAGCCCCAGCATTTT
CASSPGLNQPQHF
>NA|TRBJ2-1|NA|TRBV6-6
TGTGCCAGCAGGACTAGCTCCTACAATGAGCAGTTCTTC
CASRTSSYNEQFF
>NA|TRBJ2-1|TRBD2|TRBV25-1
TGTGCCTCAGCAACGACTAGCGGGAGGAATGAGCAGTTCTTC
CASATTSGRNEQFF
>NA|TRBJ2-1|NA|TRBV9
TGTGCCAGCAGCCGTCTCTTTGGTAGCGCATACAATGAGCAGTTCTTC
CASSRLFGSAYNEQFF
>NA|TRBJ1-4|TRBD1|TRBV2
TGTGCCAGCAGGCTGACAGGGTCCCTTAATGAAAAACTGTTTTTT
CASRLTGSLNEKLFF
>once|TRBJ1-3|NA|TRBV6-1
TGTGCCAGCAGCCAAGCCCCTGGCTCTGGAAACACCATATATTTT
CASSQAPGSGNTIYF
>NA|TRBJ2-3|NA|TRBV9
TGTGCCAGCAGCGTAGCAGGGATGGTGAGAGATACGCAGTATTTT
CASSVAGMVRDTQYF
>NA|TRBJ1-1|NA|TRBV5-4
TGTGCCAGTCGACAGCGAATGAACACTGAAGCTTTCTTT
CASRQRMNTEAFF
>NA|TRBJ2-5|NA|TRBV30
TGTGCCTGGAGTGTATCTAGCTTACTAGAGACCCAGTACTTC
CAWSVSSLLETQYF
>NA|TRBJ2-1|NA|TRBV7-3
TGTGCCAGCAGCTCGAAATATAATGAGCAGTTCTTC
CASSSKYNEQFF
>NA|TRBJ2-7|TRBD2|TRBV9
TGTGCCAGCAGCGCGACTCCTTTCAACCGGGCCAGCGGGATTTTGGACGAGCAGTACTTC
CASSATPFNRASGILDEQYF
>NA|TRBJ1-1|TRBD1|TRBV27
TGTGCCAGCAGTCCCATCGACAGGGTATCCACTGAAGCTTTCTTT
CASSPIDRVSTEAFF
>once|TRBJ2-3|NA|TRBV30
TGTGCCCGTCAGGGGGAGGGTGGTACAGATACGCAGTATTTT
CARQGEGGTDTQYF
>NA|TRBJ1-2|NA|TRBV28
TGTGCCAGCAGTCTTGACCGCCCCAGGGGCTACACCTTC
CASSLDRPRGYTF